A selection of T cell receptor beta chains follows, all from one sample in a study of blood T cell repertoires in COVID-19. The protocol was immunoSEQ multiplex PCR, while the TCRdb copy is restricted to in-frame clones and leaves out a portion. The sample includes 70,000 to 95,000 clones, 85% to 95% of them seen just once. The sample consisted of peripheral blood. The receptors shown here come from a woman aged 55-70 years with active COVID-19. CDR3s include the opening cysteine and the closing phenylalanine or tryptophan. A D gene is named only where the DNA matches it firmly. Not every row has a clone size; where given, it reads once, few, many or a size class.

D: TRBD1; V: TRBV29-1; J: TRBJ2-2; size: .; DNA: TGCAGCGCCAAACCGGGACAGGGAAACACCGGGGAGCTGTTTTTT; CDR3: CSAKPGQGNTGELFF
D: TRBD1; V: TRBV18; J: TRBJ1-1; size: .; DNA: TGTGCCAGCTCGTTACAGGGGGCTGGAATGAACACTGAAGCTTTCTTT; CDR3: CASSLQGAGMNTEAFF
D: .; V: TRBV10-1; J: TRBJ1-1; size: .; DNA: TGCGCCAGCCCTACCGGGTGCTATACTGAAGCTTTCTTT; CDR3: CASPTGCYTEAFF
D: .; V: TRBV5-1; J: TRBJ2-1; size: .; DNA: TGCGCCAGCACCCCAGGGGCTTCCTACAATGAGCAGTTCTTC; CDR3: CASTPGASYNEQFF
D: .; V: TRBV27; J: TRBJ2-3; size: .; DNA: TGTGCCAGCAGTTTAATTACGGGAGTTAGCACAGATACGCAGTATTTT; CDR3: CASSLITGVSTDTQYF
D: TRBD2; V: TRBV9; J: TRBJ2-3; size: few; DNA: TGTGCCAGCAGCGTAGATCCAGCGGGGTACTACACAGATACGCAGTATTTT; CDR3: CASSVDPAGYYTDTQYF
D: TRBD1; V: TRBV11-3; J: TRBJ2-7; size: .; DNA: TGTGCCAGCAGCTTAGGGGGACAGGGGAAAGGCGAGCAGTACTTC; CDR3: CASSLGGQGKGEQYF
D: TRBD2; V: TRBV6-1; J: TRBJ2-6; size: .; DNA: TGTGCCAGCAGTGAAGCCTTTGGCGGGGGGGTAGTTGGGGCCAACGTCCTGACTTTC; CDR3: CASSEAFGGGVVGANVLTF
D: .; V: TRBV10-3; J: TRBJ1-5; size: few; DNA: TGTGCCATCAGTCGGGACAAGTATAGCAATCAGCCCCAGCATTTT; CDR3: CAISRDKYSNQPQHF
D: .; V: TRBV21-1; J: TRBJ2-7; size: once; DNA: TGTGCCAGCAGCAACACTAACTCGAACTACGAGCAGTACTTC; CDR3: CASSNTNSNYEQYF
D: TRBD1; V: TRBV11-2; J: TRBJ1-4; size: .; DNA: TGTGCCAGCAGACTATCCGGGACAGGGAATGAAAAACTGTTTTTT; CDR3: CASRLSGTGNEKLFF
D: .; V: TRBV4-3; J: TRBJ2-5; size: .; DNA: TGCGCCAGCAGCCAAAATATAGTTCCGGGGGAGACCCAGTACTTC; CDR3: CASSQNIVPGETQYF
D: .; V: TRBV11-2; J: TRBJ2-7; size: once; DNA: TGTGCCAGCAGCCCCGAGAGATACGAGCAGTACTTC; CDR3: CASSPERYEQYF
D: .; V: TRBV18; J: TRBJ2-2; size: once; DNA: TGTGCCAGCTCACCCCGGGACTCAAACACCGGGGAGCTGTTTTTT; CDR3: CASSPRDSNTGELFF
D: TRBD2; V: TRBV5-6; J: TRBJ2-7; size: .; DNA: TGTGCCAGCAGCCCGGGACTAGCGGGGGGGGAGCAGTACTTC; CDR3: CASSPGLAGGEQYF
D: TRBD1; V: TRBV4-2; J: TRBJ2-2; size: .; DNA: TGTGCCAGCAGCCAAGAGGGGACAGGGGTGGCCGGGGAGCTGTTTTTT; CDR3: CASSQEGTGVAGELFF
D: .; V: TRBV6-5; J: TRBJ2-5; size: .; DNA: TGTGCCAGCAAGGCGGGCCTGGGTGAGACCCAGTACTTC; CDR3: CASKAGLGETQYF
D: TRBD1; V: TRBV7-7; J: TRBJ2-7; size: .; DNA: TGTGCTAGCAGCTTAGGGCAGGGGGCGTACGAGCAGTACTTC; CDR3: CASSLGQGAYEQYF
D: TRBD2; V: TRBV2; J: TRBJ2-4; size: .; DNA: TGTGCCAGCCAAGCGGGAATCTTAGCCAAAAACATTCAGTACTTC; CDR3: CASQAGILAKNIQYF
D: TRBD1; V: TRBV11-2; J: TRBJ2-1; size: .; DNA: TGTGCCAGCAGCTTAGGAAGGGACAGGGGATCAAATGAGCAGTTCTTC; CDR3: CASSLGRDRGSNEQFF